Listed below are T cell receptor beta chains from one sample, sequenced in a study of blood T cell repertoires in COVID-19. The table came from immunoSEQ multiplex PCR; TCRdb's copy has only in-frame clones and leaves some out. This sample has about 110,000 clones, with approximately 82% found just once. Sequencing input: peripheral blood. The receptors derive from a woman in her seventies with acute or convalescent COVID-19. The CDR3 runs from the conserved cysteine through the conserved F or W. D genes are given only for firm matches. Clone size is stated in some rows and not others, as once, few, many or a class when expanded.

abundance,j_gene,v_gene,d_gene,CDR3nt,CDR3aa
once,TRBJ2-1,TRBV28,TRBD2,TGTGCCAGCAGTGTTAGCGGGAATGAGCAGTTCTTC,CASSVSGNEQFF
NA,TRBJ2-2,TRBV7-3,TRBD2,TGTGCCAGCAGTCCCTCGAGCGGGGGGTACACCGGGGAGCTGTTTTTT,CASSPSSGGYTGELFF
NA,TRBJ1-4,TRBV28,NA,TGTGCCACCCAAACCCGGAGGGAAAAACTGTTTTTT,CATQTRREKLFF
NA,TRBJ2-1,TRBV7-2,TRBD1,TGTGCCAGCAGCCGCCGGGGACAGGGGTTACAATTTGAGCAGTTCTTC,CASSRRGQGLQFEQFF
NA,TRBJ1-5,TRBV6-4,NA,TGTGCCAGCAGTCTCACCTATAGCAATCAGCCCCAGCATTTT,CASSLTYSNQPQHF
NA,TRBJ1-2,TRBV4-2,NA,TGTGCCAGCAGCCAAGAGCCCGGCCAGCAACGGGATGGCTACACCTTC,CASSQEPGQQRDGYTF
NA,TRBJ2-1,TRBV10-3,NA,TGTGCCATCAGTGGGGCAGCTTCCTATAACAATGAGCAGTTCTTC,CAISGAASYNNEQFF
few,TRBJ1-5,TRBV7-8,NA,TGTGCCAGCAGCCTACTTGGGGGGGCTGGAGATCAGCCCCAGCATTTT,CASSLLGGAGDQPQHF
NA,TRBJ1-5,TRBV6-6,NA,TGTGCCAGCACTCCTACCCAGGGTAGCAATCAGCCCCAGCATTTT,CASTPTQGSNQPQHF
NA,TRBJ1-5,TRBV7-2,NA,TGTGCCAGCAGCCAGGGACAAAATAGCAATCAGCCCCAGCATTTT,CASSQGQNSNQPQHF
NA,TRBJ2-4,TRBV12-3/TRBV12-4,NA,TGTGCCAGCAGTTTAGGGGTCCAGGGTCAGTACTTC,CASSLGVQGQYF
NA,TRBJ1-6,TRBV5-4,TRBD1,TGTGCCAGCAGCTTGGGTAGGACAGGGGGTTCACCCCTCCACTTT,CASSLGRTGGSPLHF
NA,TRBJ1-1,TRBV5-6,NA,TGTGCCAGCAGCTACGAGACAGCCACTGAAGCTTTCTTT,CASSYETATEAFF
NA,TRBJ2-1,TRBV3-1/TRBV3-2,TRBD2,TGTGCCAGCAGCCCCCGTGGGGGGGGACGGTTCTTTGAGCAGTTCTTC,CASSPRGGGRFFEQFF
NA,TRBJ1-1,TRBV7-3,NA,TGTGCCAGCAGCCCACAGGCAGGGGCGAACACTGAAGCTTTCTTT,CASSPQAGANTEAFF
NA,TRBJ1-1,TRBV18,NA,TGTGCCAGCTCACAGGCGGAACTCACTGAAGCTTTCTTT,CASSQAELTEAFF
NA,TRBJ1-6,TRBV11-1,TRBD1,TGTGCCAGCAGCCCCGGGGACAGCAATTCACCCCTCCACTTT,CASSPGDSNSPLHF
NA,TRBJ1-5,TRBV6-5,TRBD1,TGTGCCAGCAGTACAGGGGTTTTTGGCAATCAGCCCCAGCATTTT,CASSTGVFGNQPQHF
few,TRBJ1-6,TRBV10-3,NA,TGTGCCATCGCCCCGGGAGAGACCTATAATTCACCCCTCCACTTT,CAIAPGETYNSPLHF
NA,TRBJ2-7,TRBV3-1/TRBV3-2,TRBD2,TGTGCCAGCAGCCTGGGACTAGCGGGAGTAAATGAGCAGTACTTC,CASSLGLAGVNEQYF
NA,TRBJ1-1,TRBV5-1,NA,TGCGCCAGCAGCTTGGCCGCGGGACTAAACACTGAAGCTTTCTTT,CASSLAAGLNTEAFF
NA,TRBJ2-1,TRBV6-6,TRBD1,TGTGCCAGCAGGCAAGACGGGACAGGGTCCTACAATGAGCAGTTCTTC,CASRQDGTGSYNEQFF
few,TRBJ2-3,TRBV9,NA,TGTGCCAGCAGCGGGCACACAGATACGCAGTATTTT,CASSGHTDTQYF
NA,TRBJ1-2,TRBV25-1,NA,TGTGCCAGCAGTATTAAGACGGGCTATGGCTACACCTTC,CASSIKTGYGYTF
NA,TRBJ2-2,TRBV5-6,NA,TGTGCCAGCAGCTTGGTCGGGGGGCTACACGGGGAGCTGTTTTTT,CASSLVGGLHGELFF
NA,TRBJ2-6,TRBV28,NA,TGTGCCAGCAGTTTAAACAGGGTATTTGGGGCCAACGTCCTGACTTTC,CASSLNRVFGANVLTF
NA,TRBJ1-1,TRBV6-2/TRBV6-3,TRBD1,TGTGCCAGCAGTAAAGACCAGGGGGCCACTGAAGCTTTCTTT,CASSKDQGATEAFF
NA,TRBJ2-7,TRBV7-9,TRBD2,TGTGCCAGCAGCTCCCAGTACCGGGACTACCGGTACTTC,CASSSQYRDYRYF
once,TRBJ1-2,TRBV3-1/TRBV3-2,NA,TGTGCCAGCAGCCAAGACATCACCCCACGACAGTCTAACTATGGCTACACCTTC,CASSQDITPRQSNYGYTF
NA,TRBJ1-5,TRBV6-2/TRBV6-3,TRBD1,TGTGCCAGCAGTTTACAGACAGGGGGCAAGGGCAATCAGCCCCAGCATTTT,CASSLQTGGKGNQPQHF
NA,TRBJ2-1,TRBV19,NA,TGTGCCAGTAAGGTCTACGGACAGGGGGCTAGCGGGGGATACAATGAGCAGTTCTTC,CASKVYGQGASGGYNEQFF
many,TRBJ1-1,TRBV6-1,NA,TGTGCCAGCAGTGGTTTGGGCAACGCAATGAGCACTGAAGCTTTCTTT,CASSGLGNAMSTEAFF
NA,TRBJ2-3,TRBV24-1,NA,TGTGCCACCAGTACCTCGACAGGTAGCACAGATACGCAGTATTTT,CATSTSTGSTDTQYF
NA,TRBJ2-2,TRBV19,TRBD1,TGTGCCAGTAGTATCCGGACAGGGCACACCGGGGAGCTGTTTTTT,CASSIRTGHTGELFF
NA,TRBJ2-1,TRBV28,NA,TGTGCCAGCAGTTTATCCGGGTATGAGCAGTTCTTC,CASSLSGYEQFF
NA,TRBJ2-3,TRBV2,NA,TGTGCCAGCAGAAACATCGGGAGCACAGATACGCAGTATTTT,CASRNIGSTDTQYF
NA,TRBJ2-1,TRBV5-4,TRBD1,TGTGCCAGCAGCTTGAGGGACAGGGTGCATGATGAGCAGTTCTTC,CASSLRDRVHDEQFF
NA,TRBJ2-7,TRBV5-1,NA,TGCGCCAGCAGTTTCAACAGGGCTACCTACGAGCAGTACTTC,CASSFNRATYEQYF
NA,TRBJ2-7,TRBV7-8,NA,TGTGCCAGCAGCTTCAAGGGACTGAGCTACGAGCAGTACTTC,CASSFKGLSYEQYF
once,TRBJ2-1,TRBV7-9,TRBD2,TGTGCCAGCAGCCCGCCCGGGACTAGCGGGAGAAATGAGCAGTTCTTC,CASSPPGTSGRNEQFF
NA,TRBJ2-5,TRBV5-1,TRBD2,TGCGCCAGCAGCTTTAGGGGACTAGCGGGAGTCGGGGAGACCCAGTACTTC,CASSFRGLAGVGETQYF
NA,TRBJ2-2,TRBV10-2,NA,TGCGCCAGCAGTGAGTCTCGGGGGGCGGTCGCCGGGGAGCTGTTTTTT,CASSESRGAVAGELFF
NA,TRBJ2-2,TRBV7-9,NA,TGTGCCAGCAGCTTAGTAGCGTTTGCCGGGGAGCTGTTTTTT,CASSLVAFAGELFF
few,TRBJ1-1,TRBV11-2,NA,TGTGCCAGCAGCCGACTTGGTACTGAAGCTTTCTTT,CASSRLGTEAFF
NA,TRBJ2-5,TRBV11-2,TRBD2,TGTGCCAGCAGCTTAGGGTCGAGCGGGGGGGCCGGAAAGACCCAGTACTTC,CASSLGSSGGAGKTQYF
NA,TRBJ2-3,TRBV5-5,TRBD1,TGTGCCAGCAGACACGCCGGGACAGGGGGAGCAGATACGCAGTATTTT,CASRHAGTGGADTQYF
NA,TRBJ1-1,TRBV4-2,NA,TGTGCCAGCAGCCCTACGGGAGTGAACACTGAAGCTTTCTTT,CASSPTGVNTEAFF
NA,TRBJ2-3,TRBV24-1,TRBD2,TGTGCCACCAGTGATTTGCCGGGACTACCCAATAGCACAGATACGCAGTATTTT,CATSDLPGLPNSTDTQYF
NA,TRBJ1-6,TRBV7-2,NA,TGTGCCAGCTCGGGATCAGGGGTTTCACCCCTCCACTTT,CASSGSGVSPLHF
NA,TRBJ2-7,TRBV18,TRBD1,TGTGCCAGCTCCCAGGGTACAGGGGGCTTCGACGAGCAGTACTTC,CASSQGTGGFDEQYF
NA,TRBJ1-1,TRBV2,TRBD1,TGTGCCAGCAGGGAGACAGGGTACGGCACTGAAGCTTTCTTT,CASRETGYGTEAFF
few,TRBJ2-1,TRBV7-6,TRBD2,TGTGCCAGCAGCTTAGGGGATAGCGGGAGCTCCTACAATGAGCAGTTCTTC,CASSLGDSGSSYNEQFF
NA,TRBJ2-1,TRBV27,TRBD2,TGTGCCAGCAGTTGGTGGGGGGGTTACAATGAGCAGTTCTTC,CASSWWGGYNEQFF
NA,TRBJ1-2,TRBV19,TRBD1,TGTGCCAGTAGTATTCCCGGGACAGGGGATAGGTTTGACTATGGCTACACCTTC,CASSIPGTGDRFDYGYTF
NA,TRBJ2-2,TRBV14,TRBD1,TGTGCCAGCAGCCAAAGGCAGGGGGCAACCGGGGAGCTGTTTTTT,CASSQRQGATGELFF